These 10 T cell receptor beta chains originate from one sample sequenced in a study of T cells in Graves' hyperthyroidism and ophthalmopathy. TCR beta CDR3 sequences were amplified from RNA transcripts. TCR CDR3 regions were first amplified by RT-PCR with HTBI primers. TCRdb re-derived calls from the multiplex PCR reads in MiXCR, one entry per CDR3 protein. The data show around 300,000 distinct CDR3 sequences, with roughly 22% seen just once and roughly 60% held by the top ten. Sample: blood. The origin of the receptors is a man aged 25-45 years with Graves' ophthalmopathy.

This clonotype turned up a few times. The J gene is TRBJ2-4, the V gene TRBV28; the match to TRBD1 covers 7 bases. The junction had 12 bases not matched to a gene; V was cut back by 3 bases and J by 1 base. The germline CDR1 and CDR2 sequences are MDHEN and SYDVKM. This CDR3 has 18 amino acids. The CDR3 reads CASSFPRQGSRAKNIQYF. The CDR3 nucleotides read TGTGCCAGCAGTTTCCCAAGACAGGGATCGAGGGCCAAAAACATTCAGTACTTC.

The CDR3 loop is CASKDLTNTGELFF. The CDR3 DNA follows: TGTGCCAGCAAGGACCTAACGAACACCGGGGAGCTGTTTTTT. The chain carries TRBV27 and TRBJ2-2; D gene uncertain. Trimming left V 7 bases short and J 0 bases short, with 9 bases between. This CDR3 is built from 14 residues. CDR1 MNHEY and CDR2 SMNVEV come from the germline V gene (reference sequence).

This chain uses TRBV6-4 with TRBJ2-3, with TRBD2 matching 13 bases. This CDR3 region has 19 residues. Losses at the gene ends were 0 bases for V and 6 bases for J; bases not matched to a gene: 12. Germline V CDR1 and CDR2: MRHNA, SNTAGT. CDR3 residues: CASSDSSIGLAGAWDTQYF. The CDR3 nucleotides are TGTGCCAGCAGTGACTCATCTATTGGACTAGCGGGAGCCTGGGATACGCAGTATTTT.

This clonotype was counted a few times. V gene TRBV5-1 combines with J gene TRBJ2-1, with D tentatively TRBD2 (6 bases). V was cut by 2 bases and J by 0 bases, with 15 bases left in between. Germline V gene data show CDR1 as SGHRS and CDR2 as YFSETQ. The CDR3 has 17 amino acids. The CDR3 nucleotides read TGCGCCAGCAGCTTTACTAGCTCCTTCCACTCCTACAATGAGCAGTTCTTC. As protein: CASSFTSSFHSYNEQFF. Full variable domain (remainder filled in from reference TRBV5-1 and TRBJ2-1): KAGVTQTPRYLIKTRGQQVTLSCSPISGHRSVSWYQQTPGQGLQFLFEYFSETQRNKGNFPGRFSGRQFSNSRSEMNVSTLELGDSALYLCASSFTSSFHSYNEQFFGPGTRLTVL.

This clonotype was seen at least ten times. The chain employs TRBV7-8 and TRBJ1-2, with a weak D call TRBD1 (6 bases). CDR1 and CDR2 (germline): SGHVS, FQNEAQ. CDR3 size: 16 residues. V shed 1 base and J shed 5 bases, with 17 bases lying between them. CDR3 residues: CASSLGAGTTPYGYTF. CDR3 DNA: TGTGCCAGCAGCTTAGGCGCAGGGACAACACCTTATGGCTACACCTTC. The whole variable domain, filled in from reference TRBV7-8 and TRBJ1-2, reads GAGVSQSPRYKVAKRGQDVALRCDPISGHVSLFWYQQALGQGPEFLTYFQNEAQLDKSGLPSDRFFAERPEGSVSTLKIQRTQQEDSAVYLCASSLGAGTTPYGYTFGSGTRLTVV.

This clonotype was seen a few times. V and J are TRBV18 and TRBJ2-7; maybe TRBD1 (6 bases). Germline CDR1 is KGHSH and CDR2 is LQKENI. The V and J ends lost 6 bases and 4 bases respectively, with 16 bases between them. There are 14 residues in the CDR3. CDR3 nucleotide sequence: TGTGCCAGCTCTCAGGGGCCCCAAGGATACGAGCAGTACTTC. Translating gives CASSQGPQGYEQYF.

The V and J genes are TRBV27 and TRBJ2-5; D unresolved. The V end lost 0 bases, the J end lost 5 bases, and 13 bases lay between the germline ends. Germline V gives CDR1 MNHEY, CDR2 SMNVEV (reference sequence). This CDR3 comprises 15 residues. The CDR3 region is CASSLSHGFAETQYF. CDR3 coding DNA: TGTGCCAGCAGTTTATCCCACGGGTTCGCCGAGACCCAGTACTTC.

This chain links TRBV4-2 with TRBJ2-2; TRBD1 is a possible D gene (6 bases). V was cut by 4 bases and J by 3 bases, with 12 bases left in between. Germline CDR1 is LGHNA and CDR2 is YNFKEQ. The CDR3 has 15 amino acids. The CDR3 region is CASSRGQQYTGELFF. Here the CDR3 DNA reads TGTGCCAGCAGCCGGGGGCAGCAATACACCGGGGAGCTGTTTTTT.

Comments on this clonotype: Just one base apart from a much larger clone, this may be a read error. This chain's CDR3 is CATGGGQMNTGELFF. As DNA, the CDR3 is TGTGCCACCGGGGGGGGACAGATGAACACCGGGGAGCTGTTTTTT. J is TRBJ2-2 and V is TRBV10-3; weak D call: TRBD2 (8 bases). The CDR3 loop spans 15 amino acids. Germline CDR1 is ENHRY and CDR2 is SYGVKD. V shed 10 bases and J shed 1 base, with 16 bases lying between them.

In its sample, this clonotype was seen a few times. The rearrangement links TRBV5-1 to TRBJ2-5; 7 bases line up with TRBD2. The length of the CDR3 is 15 residues. The germline V gene encodes CDR1 SGHRS and CDR2 YFSETQ. Trimming cost V 0 bases and J 5 bases; bases outside gene matches: 7. The CDR3 here is CASSLDLAARETQYF. As DNA, the CDR3 is TGCGCCAGCAGCTTGGACCTAGCGGCCAGGGAGACCCAGTACTTC.